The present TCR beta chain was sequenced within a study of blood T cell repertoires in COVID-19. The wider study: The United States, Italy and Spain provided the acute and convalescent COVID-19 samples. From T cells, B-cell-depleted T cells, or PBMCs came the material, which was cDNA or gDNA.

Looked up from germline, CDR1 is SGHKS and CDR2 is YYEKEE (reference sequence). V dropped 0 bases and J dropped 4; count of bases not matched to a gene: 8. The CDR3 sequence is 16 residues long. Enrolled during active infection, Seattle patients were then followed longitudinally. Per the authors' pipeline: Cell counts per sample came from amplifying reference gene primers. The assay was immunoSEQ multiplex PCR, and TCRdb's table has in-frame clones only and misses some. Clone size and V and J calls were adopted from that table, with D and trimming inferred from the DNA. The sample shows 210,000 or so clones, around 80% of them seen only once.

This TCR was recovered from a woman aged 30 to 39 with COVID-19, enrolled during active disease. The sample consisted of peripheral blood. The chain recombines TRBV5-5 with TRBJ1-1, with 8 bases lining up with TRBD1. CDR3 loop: CASSLAGRGRITEAFF. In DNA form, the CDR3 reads TGTGCCAGCAGCTTGGCGGGCAGGGGGCGTATCACTGAAGCTTTCTTT.